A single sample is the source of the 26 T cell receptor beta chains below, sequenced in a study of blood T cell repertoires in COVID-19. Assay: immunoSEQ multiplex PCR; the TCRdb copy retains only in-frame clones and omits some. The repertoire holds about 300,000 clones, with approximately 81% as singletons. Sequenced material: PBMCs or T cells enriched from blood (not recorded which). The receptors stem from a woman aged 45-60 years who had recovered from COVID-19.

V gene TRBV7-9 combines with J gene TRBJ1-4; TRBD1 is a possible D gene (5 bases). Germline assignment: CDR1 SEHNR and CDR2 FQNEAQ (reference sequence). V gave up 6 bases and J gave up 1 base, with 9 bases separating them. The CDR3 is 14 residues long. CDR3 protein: CASSSDRTNEKLFF. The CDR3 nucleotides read TGTGCCAGCAGTTCAGACAGAACTAATGAAAAACTGTTTTTT. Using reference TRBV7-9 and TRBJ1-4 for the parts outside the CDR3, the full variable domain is DTGVSQNPRHKITKRGQNVTFRCDPISEHNRLYWYRQTLGQGPEFLTYFQNEAQLEKSRLLSDRFSAERPKGSFSTLEIQRTEQGDSAMYLCASSSDRTNEKLFFGSGTQLSVL.

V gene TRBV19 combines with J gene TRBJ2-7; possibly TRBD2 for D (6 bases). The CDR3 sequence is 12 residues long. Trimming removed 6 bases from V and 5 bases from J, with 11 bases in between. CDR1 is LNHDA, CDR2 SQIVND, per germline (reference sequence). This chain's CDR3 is CASRDYADEQYF. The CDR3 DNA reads TGTGCCAGTAGGGACTACGCCGACGAGCAGTACTTC.

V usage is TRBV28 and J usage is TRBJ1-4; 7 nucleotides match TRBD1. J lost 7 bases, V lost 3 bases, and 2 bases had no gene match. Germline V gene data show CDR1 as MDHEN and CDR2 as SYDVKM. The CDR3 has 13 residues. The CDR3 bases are TGTGCCAGCAGTTTGGGACAGCTTGAAAAACTGTTTTTT. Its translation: CASSLGQLEKLFF.

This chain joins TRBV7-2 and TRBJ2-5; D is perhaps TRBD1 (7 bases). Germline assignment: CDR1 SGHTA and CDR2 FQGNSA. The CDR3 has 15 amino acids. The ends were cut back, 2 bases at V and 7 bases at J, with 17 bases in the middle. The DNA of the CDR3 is TGTGCCAGCAGCTTAAGCGGGCAGGGGGGCGGGACCCAGTACTTC. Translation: CASSLSGQGGGTQYF. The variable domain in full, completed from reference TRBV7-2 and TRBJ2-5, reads GAGVSQSPSNKVTEKGKDVELRCDPISGHTALYWYRQSLGQGLEFLIYFQGNSAPDKSGLPSDRFSAERTGGSVSTLTIQRTQQEDSAVYLCASSLSGQGGGTQYFGPGTRLLVL.

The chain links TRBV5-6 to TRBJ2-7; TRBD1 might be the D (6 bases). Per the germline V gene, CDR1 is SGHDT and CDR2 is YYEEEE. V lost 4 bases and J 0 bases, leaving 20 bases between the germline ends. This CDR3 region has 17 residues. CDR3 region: CASSLRTAPGSSYEQYF. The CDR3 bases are TGTGCCAGCAGCCTAAGGACAGCCCCGGGTAGCTCCTACGAGCAGTACTTC.

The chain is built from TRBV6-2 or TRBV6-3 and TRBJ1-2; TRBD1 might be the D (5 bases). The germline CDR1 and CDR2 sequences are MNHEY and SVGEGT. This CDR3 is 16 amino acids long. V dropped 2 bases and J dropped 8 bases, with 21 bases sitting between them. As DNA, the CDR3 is TGTGCCAGCAGTTACGACCTCGGATCAGGGCCGAGGGGCTACACCTTC. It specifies CASSYDLGSGPRGYTF.

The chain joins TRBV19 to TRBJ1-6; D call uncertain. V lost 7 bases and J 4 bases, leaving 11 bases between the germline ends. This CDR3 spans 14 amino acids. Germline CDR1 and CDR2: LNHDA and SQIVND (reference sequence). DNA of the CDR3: TGTGCCAGTATGGATGGGAGATATAATTCACCCCTCCACTTT. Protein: CASMDGRYNSPLHF.

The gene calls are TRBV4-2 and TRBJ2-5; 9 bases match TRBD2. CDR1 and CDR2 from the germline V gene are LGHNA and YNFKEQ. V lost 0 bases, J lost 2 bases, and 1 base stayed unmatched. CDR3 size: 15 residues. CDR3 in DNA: TGTGCCAGCAGCCAAGACCTAGCGGGACAAGAGACCCAGTACTTC. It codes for CASSQDLAGQETQYF.

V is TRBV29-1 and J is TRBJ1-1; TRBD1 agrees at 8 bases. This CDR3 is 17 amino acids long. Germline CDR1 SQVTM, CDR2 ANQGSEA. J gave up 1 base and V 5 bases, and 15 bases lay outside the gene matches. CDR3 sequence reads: CSVTEDRGRLGNTEAFF. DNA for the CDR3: TGCAGCGTTACTGAAGACAGGGGTCGGCTCGGGAACACTGAAGCTTTCTTT.

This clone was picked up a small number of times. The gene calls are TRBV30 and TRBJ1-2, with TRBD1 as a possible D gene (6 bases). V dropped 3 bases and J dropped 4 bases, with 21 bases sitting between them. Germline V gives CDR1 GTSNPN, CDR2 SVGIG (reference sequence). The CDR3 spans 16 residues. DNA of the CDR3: TGTGCCTGGAGGGGGCAGGGGAGTAAAGGGGGCTATGGCTACACCTTC. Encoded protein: CAWRGQGSKGGYGYTF.

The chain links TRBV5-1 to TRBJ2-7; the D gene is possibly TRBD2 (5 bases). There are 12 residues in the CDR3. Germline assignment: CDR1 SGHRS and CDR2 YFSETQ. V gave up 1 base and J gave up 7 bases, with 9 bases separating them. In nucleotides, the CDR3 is TGCGCCAGCAGCTTGCCACCGGGGGAGCAGTACTTC. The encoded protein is CASSLPPGEQYF.

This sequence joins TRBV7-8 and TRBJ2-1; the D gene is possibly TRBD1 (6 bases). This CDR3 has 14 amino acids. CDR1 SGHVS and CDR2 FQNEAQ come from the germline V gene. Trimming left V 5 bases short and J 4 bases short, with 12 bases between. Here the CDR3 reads CASSQSGQYNEQFF. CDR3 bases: TGTGCCAGCAGCCAATCAGGACAGTACAATGAGCAGTTCTTC. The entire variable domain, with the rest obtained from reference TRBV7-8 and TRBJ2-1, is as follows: GAGVSQSPRYKVAKRGQDVALRCDPISGHVSLFWYQQALGQGPEFLTYFQNEAQLDKSGLPSDRFFAERPEGSVSTLKIQRTQQEDSAVYLCASSQSGQYNEQFFGPGTRLTVL.

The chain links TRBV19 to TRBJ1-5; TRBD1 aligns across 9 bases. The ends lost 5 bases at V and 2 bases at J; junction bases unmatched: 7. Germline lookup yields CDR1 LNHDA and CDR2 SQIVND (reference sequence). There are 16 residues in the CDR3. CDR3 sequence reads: CASSPRTGAGNQPQHF. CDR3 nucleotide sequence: TGTGCCAGTAGTCCCCGGACAGGGGCAGGCAATCAGCCCCAGCATTTT.

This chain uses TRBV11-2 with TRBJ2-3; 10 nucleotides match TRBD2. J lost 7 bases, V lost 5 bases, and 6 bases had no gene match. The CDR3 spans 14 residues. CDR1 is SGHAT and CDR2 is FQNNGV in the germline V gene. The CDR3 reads CASSPSGGANTQYF. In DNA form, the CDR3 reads TGTGCCAGCAGCCCAAGCGGGGGGGCAAATACGCAGTATTTT.

The CDR3 loop is CASSPRGGDNSPLHF. In nucleotides, the CDR3 is TGTGCCAGCAGCCCCCGGGGAGGGGATAATTCACCCCTCCACTTT. The chain uses TRBV4-2 and TRBJ1-6, with D maybe TRBD1 (5 bases). From germline, CDR1 is LGHNA and CDR2 YNFKEQ. The V end was cut by 4 bases, the J end by 5 bases, with 12 bases between. CDR3 length: 15 residues.

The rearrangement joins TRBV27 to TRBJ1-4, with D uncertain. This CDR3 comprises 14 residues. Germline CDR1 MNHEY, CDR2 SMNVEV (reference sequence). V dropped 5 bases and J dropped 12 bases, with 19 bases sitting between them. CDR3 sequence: CASSPTSFRVELFF. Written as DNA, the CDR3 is TGTGCCAGCAGTCCGACAAGTTTCCGTGTTGAACTGTTTTTT.

DNA for the CDR3: TGTGCCAGCAGGGATACCGCGGGACAGCCAAACATTCAGTACTTC. This encodes CASRDTAGQPNIQYF. The chain is built from TRBV2 and TRBJ2-4; D possibly corresponds to TRBD1 (7 bases). Germline loops: CDR1 SNHLY, CDR2 FYNNEI. The CDR3 has 15 residues. Trimming removed 6 bases from V and 6 bases from J, with 18 bases in between.

For the CDR3, the DNA is TGTGCCAGCAGCCGGGACAGGGGCTTAGCTTTCTTT. As protein: CASSRDRGLAFF. The rearrangement joins TRBV7-8 to TRBJ1-1; 10 bases match TRBD1. Losses at the gene ends were 5 bases for V and 10 bases for J; bases not matched to a gene: 4. Looked up from germline, CDR1 is SGHVS and CDR2 is FQNEAQ. The CDR3 spans 12 residues. Drawing the rest from reference TRBV7-8 and TRBJ1-1, the complete variable domain is GAGVSQSPRYKVAKRGQDVALRCDPISGHVSLFWYQQALGQGPEFLTYFQNEAQLDKSGLPSDRFFAERPEGSVSTLKIQRTQQEDSAVYLCASSRDRGLAFFGQGTRLTVV.

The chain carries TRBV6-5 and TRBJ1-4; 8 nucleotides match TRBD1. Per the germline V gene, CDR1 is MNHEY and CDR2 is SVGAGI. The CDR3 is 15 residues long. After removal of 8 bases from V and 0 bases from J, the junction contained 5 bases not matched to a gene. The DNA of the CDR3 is TGTGCCAGCGGGGACAGGTTTACAACTAATGAAAAACTGTTTTTT. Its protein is CASGDRFTTNEKLFF.

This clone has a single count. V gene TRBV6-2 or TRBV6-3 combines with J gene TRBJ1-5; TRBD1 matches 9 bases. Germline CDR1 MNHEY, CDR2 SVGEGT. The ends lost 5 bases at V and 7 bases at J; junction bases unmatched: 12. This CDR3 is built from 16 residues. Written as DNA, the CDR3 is TGTGCCAGCAGTCGGAATTTGGACAGGGGTTACCAGCCCCAGCATTTT. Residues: CASSRNLDRGYQPQHF.

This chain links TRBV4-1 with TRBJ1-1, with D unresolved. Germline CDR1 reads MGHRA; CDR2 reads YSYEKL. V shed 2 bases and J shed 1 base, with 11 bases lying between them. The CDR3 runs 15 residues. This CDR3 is CASSQRLGENTEAFF. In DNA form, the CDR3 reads TGCGCCAGCAGCCAACGATTGGGAGAGAACACTGAAGCTTTCTTT.

The CDR3 loop reads CASTHGTGGWGEQFF. CDR3 bases: TGTGCCAGCACCCACGGGACAGGGGGCTGGGGTGAGCAGTTCTTC. The chain recombines TRBV27 with TRBJ2-1; TRBD1 matches at 12 bases. V was pared by 7 bases and J by 9 bases, with 10 bases of the junction left unmatched. There are 15 residues in the CDR3. Per the germline V gene, CDR1 is MNHEY and CDR2 is SMNVEV (reference sequence).

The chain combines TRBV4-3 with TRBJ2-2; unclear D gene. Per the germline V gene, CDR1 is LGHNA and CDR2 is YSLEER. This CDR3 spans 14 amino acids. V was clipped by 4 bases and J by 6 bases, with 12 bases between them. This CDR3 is CASSRVSAAGELFF. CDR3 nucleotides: TGCGCCAGCAGCCGAGTCTCGGCGGCCGGGGAGCTGTTTTTT.

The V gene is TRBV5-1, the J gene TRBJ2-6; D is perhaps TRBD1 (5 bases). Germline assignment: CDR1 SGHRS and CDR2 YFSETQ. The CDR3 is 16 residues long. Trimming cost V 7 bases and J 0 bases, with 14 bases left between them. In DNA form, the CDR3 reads TGCGCCAGCGGTCAAACAGGAAGCTCTGGGGCCAACGTCCTGACTTTC. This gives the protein CASGQTGSSGANVLTF.

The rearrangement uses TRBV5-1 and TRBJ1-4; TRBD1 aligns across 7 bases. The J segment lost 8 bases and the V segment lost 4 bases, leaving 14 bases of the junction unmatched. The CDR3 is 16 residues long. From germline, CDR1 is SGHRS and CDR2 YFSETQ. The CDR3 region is CASSLARGGSREKLFF. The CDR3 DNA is TGCGCCAGCAGCCTGGCGCGAGGGGGCAGTAGGGAAAAACTGTTTTTT.

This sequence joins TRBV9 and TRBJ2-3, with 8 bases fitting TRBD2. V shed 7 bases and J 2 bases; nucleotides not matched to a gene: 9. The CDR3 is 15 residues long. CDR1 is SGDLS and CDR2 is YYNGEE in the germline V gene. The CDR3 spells CASSSTSGLTDTQYF. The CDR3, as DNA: TGTGCCAGCTCGTCTACTAGCGGACTCACAGATACGCAGTATTTT.